The clone carrying this TCR beta chain was seen only a few times. Its antigen is not identified. Trimming took 2 bases from V and 7 from J; bases not matched to a gene: 7. This CDR3 is 14 amino acids long. Per germline, CDR1 SGHRS and CDR2 YFSETQ. A universal primer binding site was introduced by template switching. The final cDNA contained unique molecular identifiers. MiXCR, run by TCRdb on the 5' RACE reads, gives a single entry per CDR3 protein. The sample carries roughly 290,000 distinct CDR3 sequences, under 9.5% recorded once. This specimen belongs to a study of identical twins. Study-wide results and caveats: Out-of-frame alpha sequences shared between twins exhibited an excess of low generation probability. Out-of-frame beta sequences exhibited a weaker degree of excess twin sharing. Zero-insertion results could be subject to partial confounding by invariant MAIT and iNKT cells.

The data were also submitted as part of a second study, on yellow fever vaccine responses in identical twins.

This chain connects TRBV5-1 to TRBJ1-2, with 8 bases matching TRBD1. The clonotype originates from a woman aged 18-29 years in good health. The sample was memory (CD45RO+) T cells sorted from blood. In DNA form, the CDR3 reads TGCGCCAGCAGCTTCCAGGGGGCCGGACGTGGCTACACCTTC. It yields the protein CASSFQGAGRGYTF.